This TCR beta chain was captured by sequencing in a study of PD-L1 blockade in urothelial cancer. V shed 1 base and J shed 7 bases, with 10 bases lying between them. There are 14 residues in the CDR3. Germline V gives CDR1 KGHSH, CDR2 LQKENI. Here immunoSEQ multiplex PCR was the method, and the copy in TCRdb shows in-frame clones only, minus some. The sample yields more than 55,000 clones, 81% seen once. Specified time point: pretreatment peripheral blood. Sequencing used PBMCs, obtained around atezolizumab (anti-PD-L1) treatment. This receptor was taken from a man in his sixties or seventies with urothelial cancer. V gene TRBV18 combines with J gene TRBJ1-4, with a tentative D call TRBD1 (6 bases). The CDR3 DNA follows: TGTGCCAGCTCACCACAGGGGGATGGTGAAAAACTGTTTTTT. Amino acid sequence: CASSPQGDGEKLFF.